These 8 T cell receptor beta chains came from one sample sequenced in a study of regulatory T cells in long-lasting Graves disease. In building TCR beta libraries, iRepertoire HTBI primers were used together with Arm-PCR of CDR3 regions. TCRdb itself ran the multiplex PCR reads through MiXCR, one entry per CDR3 protein. The table lists some 370,000 distinct CDR3 sequences, less than 25% of them singletons. The time point here: persistent/refractory GD, antithyroid drugs over 5 years with positive TRAb. TCR sequences were obtained from RNA taken from PBMCs. The starting material was peripheral blood mononuclear cells (PBMCs), obtained when the disease was refractory, from a patient treated with antithyroid drugs. The receptors shown here come from a female donor with Graves disease.

The chain couples TRBV3-1 to TRBJ1-1; 8 nucleotides line up with TRBD1. The V gene end was trimmed by 1 base and the J gene end by 3 bases; junction bases not matched to a gene: 7. The CDR3 extends over 16 amino acids. CDR1 is LGHDT, CDR2 YNNKEL, per germline (reference sequence). The CDR3 region is CASSQAITGGDTEAFF. The CDR3 nucleotides read TGTGCCAGCAGCCAAGCTATTACAGGGGGTGACACTGAAGCTTTCTTT.

Concerning this clonotype: One end of the junction does not line up with germline, which may come from a read error. The V and J genes are TRBV24-1 and TRBJ2-7, with TRBD1 matching over 10 bases. The CDR3 consists of 13 residues. Looked up from germline, CDR1 is KGHDR and CDR2 is SFDVKD. The DNA for the CDR3 is TGTTCCACCAGTAGGGGACAGGGGTACGAGCAGTACTTC. This sequence encodes CSTSRGQGYEQYF.

This clonotype occurred many times. CDR3 sequence (DNA): TGTGCCAGCAGCCCTCCGGGACAGTATAGCAATCAGCCCCAGCATTTT. As protein: CASSPPGQYSNQPQHF. The J gene is TRBJ1-5, the V gene TRBV28, with 7 bases aligning to TRBD1. Unmatched junction bases numbered 8, after V lost 6 bases and J lost 0 bases. Germline values: CDR1 MDHEN, CDR2 SYDVKM. The CDR3 runs to 16 residues.

This clonotype was counted ten times or more. This chain connects TRBV27 to TRBJ1-1; tentatively, D is TRBD1 (6 bases). From germline, CDR1 is MNHEY and CDR2 SMNVEV (reference sequence). The CDR3 sequence is 13 residues long. V was clipped by 2 bases and J by 7 bases, with 11 bases between them. The CDR3 is CASSLPGQSEAFF. CDR3 DNA: TGTGCCAGCAGTTTACCAGGACAGAGTGAAGCTTTCTTT.

This clonotype has a handful of counts. The chain is built from TRBV20-1 and TRBJ1-5, with a weak D call TRBD1 (5 bases). The CDR3 contains 15 residues. From germline, CDR1 is DFQATT and CDR2 SNEGSKA (reference sequence). Trimming removed 0 bases from V and 7 bases from J, with 16 bases in between. For the CDR3, the DNA is TGCAGTGCTAGAGATCGCTCCTCAGGGACCCAGCCCCAGCATTTT. Translating gives CSARDRSSGTQPQHF.

This clonotype was found many times. The genes are TRBV12-3 or TRBV12-4 and TRBJ1-2; D possibly corresponds to TRBD1 (5 bases). The CDR3 spans 16 residues. V was cut by 1 base and J by 3 bases, with 15 bases left in between. Here the CDR3 DNA reads TGTGCCAGCAGTTTAGGACCGAGGGGCGATCACTATGGCTACACCTTC. Amino acids: CASSLGPRGDHYGYTF.

This clonotype was picked up many times. The chain joins TRBV10-3 to TRBJ2-7, with 7 positions matching TRBD1. Germline V CDR1 and CDR2: ENHRY, SYGVKD. This CDR3 has 17 residues. The trim removed 0 bases at V and 1 base at J, leaving 9 bases unmatched. CDR3 bases: TGTGCCATCAGTGAGTCTCCGGGACAGCGACTTTCCTACGAGCAGTACTTC. It is translated as CAISESPGQRLSYEQYF.

This clonotype showed up just a few times. The chain joins TRBV20-1 to TRBJ2-5; tentatively, D is TRBD2 (5 bases). V was trimmed by 5 bases and J by 2 bases, leaving 9 bases between them. The CDR3 length is 12 residues. Germline loops: CDR1 DFQATT, CDR2 SNEGSKA (reference sequence). CDR3 amino acids: CSAGLTQETQYF. CDR3 sequence (DNA): TGCAGTGCTGGACTGACGCAAGAGACCCAGTACTTC.